The T cell receptor (beta chain) under discussion was sequenced for a study of cytomegalovirus exposure and HLA in healthy donors. Whole-study findings and limits: A later analysis linked a missense variant in DCLRE1C to the trimming of TCR beta V and J genes. In a later analysis, specific HLA alleles were associated with over 15,000 TCR beta sequences at a 0.05 false discovery rate.

This CDR3 spans 12 amino acids. Germline V gives CDR1 SQVTM, CDR2 ANQGSEA. V lost 6 bases to trimming and J lost 3 bases, with 12 bases between them. This clone occurred once. Its antigen remains unknown. This PCR relied on a set of 60 Vbeta primers and 13 Jbeta primers. Some clones are missing from TCRdb's copy, which holds only in-frame ones; the method was immunoSEQ multiplex PCR. The sample contains fewer than 150,000 clones, about three quarters of which appear only once. V usage is TRBV29-1 and J usage is TRBJ2-7; weak D call: TRBD2 (6 bases). The specimen sequenced was PBMCs. This receptor was identified in a woman in her twenties or thirties in good health and CMV-seronegative. This chain's CDR3 is CSVAGQFYEQYF. The CDR3 coding sequence is TGCAGCGTCGCGGGGCAGTTCTACGAGCAGTACTTC.